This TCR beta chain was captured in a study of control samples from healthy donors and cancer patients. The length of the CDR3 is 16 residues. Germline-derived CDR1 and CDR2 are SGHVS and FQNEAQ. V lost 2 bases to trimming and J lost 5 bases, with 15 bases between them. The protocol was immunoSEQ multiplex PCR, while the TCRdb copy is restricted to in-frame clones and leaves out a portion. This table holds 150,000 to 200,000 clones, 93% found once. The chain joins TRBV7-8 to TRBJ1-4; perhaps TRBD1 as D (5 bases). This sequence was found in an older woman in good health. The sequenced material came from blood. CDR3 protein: CASSLFGGTRNEKLFF. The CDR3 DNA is TGTGCCAGCAGCTTATTTGGGGGGACCAGGAATGAAAAACTGTTTTTT.